This T cell receptor (beta chain) was recorded in a study of tumor-infiltrating lymphocytes in primary liver carcinoma. A word on this clonotype: Sequence at one end of the junction differs from germline and may be a read error.

For blood RNA, unsorted whole blood served as the source, and germline DNA was extracted too. TCR beta cDNA was prepared out of about 530 ng total RNA by means of a constant-region primer. Three nested multiplex PCR rounds, a slightly modified ARM-PCR, produced the libraries for TCR beta. The first two PCR rounds used TRBV1-TRBV30 forward primers with a C-beta reverse primer, roughly 10 cycles each. Each CDR3 protein is one row after TCRdb ran MiXCR on the multiplex PCR reads. The sample holds about 200,000 distinct CDR3 sequences, about two thirds seen once. This CDR3 is 12 amino acids long. CDR1 is SGHAT, CDR2 FQNNGV, per germline.

This TCR was sampled from a woman aged 55-70 years with primary liver carcinoma and hepatitis B virus infection. Sequenced: peripheral blood. The chain links TRBV11-2 to TRBJ2-7, with D unresolved. CDR3 nucleotides: TGTGTCAGCAGCTTGGGATGGGCTGAGCAATACTTC. Protein sequence: CVSSLGWAEQYF.